Here is one T cell receptor beta chain with its context. V lost 3 bases, J lost 7 bases, and 5 bases stayed unmatched. Germline CDR1 and CDR2: SNHLY and FYNNEI. The CDR3 spans 15 residues. The data stem from a study of control samples from healthy donors and cancer patients. Only in-frame clones appear in the TCRdb table, and some are missing; sequencing was by immunoSEQ multiplex PCR. The sample holds roughly 120,000 clones, over 75% seen once. Sequences were obtained from blood. The sequence derives from a human donor in good health. The donor label of this sample is uncertain. The chain combines TRBV2 with TRBJ1-6; TRBD1 agrees at 8 bases. The CDR3: CASSEETGVNSPLHF. CDR3 coding DNA: TGTGCCAGCAGTGAGGAGACAGGGGTCAATTCACCCCTCCACTTT.